This entry lists 26 T cell receptor beta chains sequenced from one sample in a study of blood T cell repertoires in COVID-19. Data came from immunoSEQ multiplex PCR; TCRdb stores just in-frame clones and leaves some out. The table lists 150,000 or so clones, more than 85% of them singletons. The sequenced sample consisted of peripheral blood. These receptors came from a man aged 55 to 70 with COVID-19, enrolled during active disease.

J is TRBJ1-1 and V is TRBV7-6; D is unresolved. This CDR3 is built from 15 residues. The germline CDR1 and CDR2 sequences are SGHVS and FNYEAQ. V gave up 6 bases and J gave up 10 bases, with 24 bases separating them. This CDR3 is CASSSNRDLGFGAFF. CDR3 DNA sequence: TGTGCCAGCAGTTCGAACCGGGATTTGGGGTTTGGAGCTTTCTTT.

This chain uses TRBV24-1 with TRBJ2-1; TRBD2 matches 11 bases. The CDR3 consists of 15 residues. The V gene end was trimmed by 7 bases and the J gene end by 4 bases; junction bases not matched to a gene: 5. Germline V gene sequence: CDR1 KGHDR, CDR2 SFDVKD. The CDR3 spells CATRASGGRYNEQFF. CDR3 nucleotide sequence: TGTGCCACCAGAGCTAGCGGGGGGCGGTACAATGAGCAGTTCTTC.

The V call is TRBV30, the J call TRBJ2-1, with TRBD2 as a possible D gene (6 bases). Germline CDR1 reads GTSNPN; CDR2 reads SVGIG (reference sequence). The length of the CDR3 is 15 residues. V was clipped by 2 bases and J by 2 bases, with 13 bases between them. CDR3 in DNA: TGTGCCTGGAGTTCTAGTAGCGGAGCCTACAATGAGCAGTTCTTC. Translation: CAWSSSSGAYNEQFF. The whole variable domain, filled in from reference TRBV30 and TRBJ2-1, reads SQTIHQWPATLVQPVGSPLSLECTVEGTSNPNLYWYRQAAGRGLQLLFYSVGIGQISSEVPQNLSASRPQDRQFILSSKKLLLSDSGFYLCAWSSSSGAYNEQFFGPGTRLTVL.

The chain carries TRBV24-1 and TRBJ2-3, with a tentative D call TRBD2 (5 bases). V was clipped by 3 bases and J by 7 bases, with 16 bases between them. CDR1 is KGHDR and CDR2 is SFDVKD in the germline V gene. The CDR3 extends over 15 amino acids. CDR3 amino acids: CATSDPTTTSHTQYF. DNA for the CDR3: TGTGCCACCAGTGATCCGACTACGACCAGTCATACGCAGTATTTT.

This rearrangement joins TRBV2 to TRBJ2-2, with D possibly being TRBD1 (6 bases). Per the germline V gene, CDR1 is SNHLY and CDR2 is FYNNEI. The V end was cut by 11 bases, the J end by 6 bases, with 19 bases between. CDR3 length equals 14 residues. This chain's CDR3 is CAGTRGQGSGELFF. CDR3 nucleotide sequence: TGTGCCGGAACCAGGGGACAAGGTTCCGGGGAGCTGTTTTTT.

The gene calls are TRBV19 and TRBJ1-2, with D uncertain. Per the germline V gene, CDR1 is LNHDA and CDR2 is SQIVND (reference sequence). The CDR3 covers 18 residues. Trimming took off 1 base at V and 1 base at J, with 19 bases between the two ends. The CDR3, as DNA: TGTGCCAGTAGTATAGCCCCGACGGGGATTACAAATAACTATGGCTACACCTTC. Amino acids: CASSIAPTGITNNYGYTF.

CDR3 bases: TGTGCCACCATGCGGGCCGAGAACACTGAAGCTTTCTTT. This codes for CATMRAENTEAFF. The chain couples TRBV24-1 to TRBJ1-1; D gene uncertain. The V gene lost 8 bases and the J gene lost 1 base, with 10 bases spanning the gap. This CDR3 comprises 13 residues. The germline V gene has CDR1 KGHDR and CDR2 SFDVKD.

This clone has more than one count but fewer than ten. The chain combines TRBV18 with TRBJ1-6, with 10 bases fitting TRBD1. CDR3 length equals 14 residues. Germline CDR1 reads KGHSH; CDR2 reads LQKENI. J gave up 13 bases and V 1 base, and 4 bases lay outside the gene matches. CDR3 coding DNA: TGTGCCAGCTCACCACAGGGACAGGGGTCTCCCCTCCACTTT. Its translation: CASSPQGQGSPLHF.

The chain couples TRBV18 to TRBJ2-1, with D unresolved. The CDR3 runs to 15 residues. Germline loops: CDR1 KGHSH, CDR2 LQKENI. V was clipped by 0 bases and J by 0 bases, with 6 bases between them. The CDR3 is CASSPPSFSYNEQFF. In DNA, the CDR3 is TGTGCCAGCTCACCACCGTCTTTCTCCTACAATGAGCAGTTCTTC.

The gene calls are TRBV6-5 and TRBJ2-5, with 10 bases identical to TRBD2. This CDR3 contains 14 residues. With V trimmed by 6 bases and J by 4 bases, 5 bases remained unmatched. The germline V gene encodes CDR1 MNHEY and CDR2 SVGAGI. CDR3 coding DNA: TGTGCCAGCAGAACCATAGCGGGAGGAGAGACCCAGTACTTC. Its protein is CASRTIAGGETQYF.

This chain joins TRBV7-2 and TRBJ2-1; 10 bases fit TRBD1. The CDR3 has 15 amino acids. J lost 2 bases, V lost 6 bases, and 4 bases had no gene match. Germline CDR1 and CDR2: SGHTA and FQGNSA. This CDR3 reads CASSPGTGAYNEQFF. In DNA form, the CDR3 reads TGTGCCAGCAGTCCCGGGACAGGGGCCTACAATGAGCAGTTCTTC.

The chain carries TRBV19 and TRBJ1-5; D is ambiguous. The CDR3 loop spans 15 amino acids. Germline V gene sequence: CDR1 LNHDA, CDR2 SQIVND (reference sequence). Deletions cut 3 bases from V and 1 base from J, with 10 bases between. The CDR3 nucleotides are TGTGCCAGTAGTATGGAGAGAGGGAGCAATCAGCCCCAGCATTTT. This translates into CASSMERGSNQPQHF. The full variable domain, its missing parts supplied by reference TRBV19 and TRBJ1-5, is DGGITQSPKYLFRKEGQNVTLSCEQNLNHDAMYWYRQDPGQGLRLIYYSQIVNDFQKGDIAEGYSVSREKKESFPLTVTSAQKNPTAFYLCASSMERGSNQPQHFGDGTRLSIL.

There are a few counts of this clone. This sequence joins TRBV2 and TRBJ1-2; 10 nucleotides agree with TRBD1. Germline trimming cut 0 bases from V and 3 bases from J; bases unmatched to any gene: 4. The CDR3 runs to 16 residues. The germline gives CDR1 SNHLY, CDR2 FYNNEI. CDR3 amino acids: CASSEASGQGDYGYTF. In DNA form, the CDR3 reads TGTGCCAGCAGTGAAGCGTCCGGACAGGGGGACTATGGCTACACCTTC.

The rearrangement joins TRBV5-4 to TRBJ2-7; D perhaps matches TRBD1 (5 bases). The CDR3 consists of 15 residues. The germline CDR1 and CDR2 sequences are SGHNT and YYREEE (reference sequence). The germline V and J ends were trimmed by 1 base and 5 bases, with 16 bases remaining between them. The DNA of the CDR3 is TGTGCCAGCAGCTTGAAGTGGGGCGGTCCTGACGAGCAGTACTTC. It codes for CASSLKWGGPDEQYF.

J is TRBJ1-5 and V is TRBV4-1, with D unresolved. The V gene's germline CDR1 is MGHRA and CDR2 YSYEKL. V shed 0 bases and J shed 9 bases, with 6 bases lying between them. The CDR3 loop spans 12 amino acids. This chain's CDR3 is CASSQEAGPQHF. The CDR3 DNA reads TGCGCCAGCAGCCAAGAGGCGGGGCCCCAGCATTTT.

V gene TRBV11-3 combines with J gene TRBJ2-7; a possible D gene is TRBD2 (6 bases). In germline, CDR1 is SGHNT, CDR2 YENEEA. This CDR3 region has 17 residues. Trimming shortened V by 5 bases and J by 2 bases, and 22 bases separated the two germline ends. The CDR3 DNA is TGTGCCAGCAGCCGACCGTCCCCCGCGGGGCACACCTACGAGCAGTACTTC. This gives the protein CASSRPSPAGHTYEQYF.

The V gene is TRBV7-8, the J gene TRBJ1-1; D unresolved. This CDR3 is 14 amino acids long. Germline V gene data show CDR1 as SGHVS and CDR2 as FQNEAQ. V was clipped by 1 base and J by 4 bases, with 10 bases between them. CDR3 sequence: CASSLDGASTEAFF. DNA for the CDR3: TGTGCCAGCAGCTTAGACGGAGCCTCCACTGAAGCTTTCTTT.

The chain uses TRBV6-2 or TRBV6-3 and TRBJ1-1; a possible D gene is TRBD1 (5 bases). V was clipped by 6 bases and J by 6 bases, with 14 bases between them. CDR1 is MNHEY, CDR2 SVGEGT, per germline. The CDR3 extends over 13 amino acids. The CDR3 DNA follows: TGTGCCAGCAGCTCGGGACTAAGGGCTGAAGCTTTCTTT. Translating it yields CASSSGLRAEAFF.

The genes are TRBV14 and TRBJ2-7, with 14 bases matching TRBD2. The V gene end was trimmed by 1 base and the J gene end by 5 bases; junction bases not matched to a gene: 7. The CDR3 spans 17 residues. In germline, CDR1 is SGHDN, CDR2 FVKESK. The CDR3 nucleotides read TGTGCCAGCAGCCAAGGGGGACTAGCGGGAGAGTTCCACGAGCAGTACTTC. This translates into CASSQGGLAGEFHEQYF.

The genes are TRBV11-1 and TRBJ2-2; 7 bases map to TRBD2. CDR3 size: 13 residues. The germline CDR1 and CDR2 sequences are SGHAT and FQDESV (reference sequence). Losses at the gene ends were 5 bases for V and 7 bases for J; bases not matched to a gene: 4. CDR3 DNA: TGTGCCAGCAGCCCCAGGACTAGCGGGGAGCTGTTTTTT. It is translated as CASSPRTSGELFF.

The chain couples TRBV4-1 to TRBJ1-3; maybe TRBD1 (5 bases). This CDR3 contains 18 residues. Trimming removed 1 base from V and 0 bases from J, with 16 bases in between. Germline lookup yields CDR1 MGHRA and CDR2 YSYEKL. The CDR3 DNA follows: TGCGCCAGCAGCCAAGTATTTGGGGGGGTCCTCTCTGGAAACACCATATATTTT. Translation gives CASSQVFGGVLSGNTIYF.

The gene calls are TRBV11-1 and TRBJ2-7; D perhaps matches TRBD2 (5 bases). Germline CDR1 and CDR2: SGHAT and FQDESV (reference sequence). The V end lost 2 bases, the J end lost 2 bases, and 13 bases lay between the germline ends. The CDR3 contains 15 residues. The CDR3 DNA sequence: TGTGCCAGCAGCTTAAATTTTGCGGAGGCCTACGAGCAGTACTTC. As protein: CASSLNFAEAYEQYF.

Only a few counts were recorded for this clone. The chain couples TRBV11-2 to TRBJ1-6; 8 bases agree with TRBD1. This CDR3 spans 20 amino acids. Germline CDR1 is SGHAT and CDR2 is FQNNGV. V shed 0 bases and J 1 base; nucleotides not matched to a gene: 11. CDR3 DNA sequence: TGTGCCAGCAGCTTAGATCCAGGACAGGGAGTGAGATCCTATAATTCACCCCTCCACTTT. This translates into CASSLDPGQGVRSYNSPLHF.

This clone was seen just once. The rearrangement uses TRBV5-1 and TRBJ1-1; no reliable D call. Germline CDR1 and CDR2: SGHRS and YFSETQ. This CDR3 is 15 amino acids long. Between the trimmed V and J ends, which lost 6 bases and 1 base, there was a span of 16 bases. The chain's CDR3 is CASTQQGAGNTEAFF. The CDR3 nucleotides are TGCGCCAGCACGCAACAAGGTGCAGGGAACACTGAAGCTTTCTTT.

The J gene is TRBJ1-2, the V gene TRBV9, with D unclear. The CDR3 covers 13 residues. Germline V lookup: CDR1 SGDLS, CDR2 YYNGEE. The V end lost 7 bases, the J end lost 2 bases, and 12 bases lay between the germline ends. This CDR3 reads CASGKTGNYGYTF. In DNA form, the CDR3 reads TGTGCCAGCGGAAAGACGGGAAACTATGGCTACACCTTC.

The gene calls are TRBV7-9 and TRBJ1-2; a weak D match, TRBD1 (6 bases). Germline CDR1 and CDR2: SEHNR and FQNEAQ (reference sequence). The CDR3 is 14 residues long. V was trimmed by 5 bases and J by 3 bases, leaving 13 bases between them. The CDR3 DNA sequence: TGTGCCAGCAGCCCCTCGACAGGTCACTATGGCTACACCTTC. Its translation: CASSPSTGHYGYTF.